This T cell receptor (beta chain) was identified in a study of molecular identifiers for immune sequencing clone quantification (dated by TCRdb to 2016 to 2019). Some background on the complete study: For a replicate experiment, RNA from around 18,000 or 91,000 naive CD8 T cells was divided into five aliquots, and four of the five aliquots were sequenced. This methods study used CD8 T cells to benchmark TCR RNA copy counting and molecular-identifier clustering-based TCR repertoire sequencing (MIDCIRS).

Libraries of naive CD8 T cells were generated from about 19,000 to 1,100,000 sorted cells, with 10%, 30% or 50% of the purified RNA used. On a BD FACSAria II, naive CD8 T cells were FACS-sorted as CD8+CD4-CCR7+CD45RA+ and collected into RLT Plus buffer. More than 8 TCR copies' worth of Jurkat RNA were spiked into roughly 17,000-1,100,000 naive CD8 T cell samples to test detection sensitivity. CD8 T cells were enriched using RosetteSep CD8+ T Cell Enrichment Cocktail and Ficoll-Paque, and the enriched cells then underwent ACK red cell lysis. On the study overall, not on this receptor specifically: Highly expanded clone sizes could be underestimated if identical TCR molecules share a barcode. When barcode sub-clustering was not used, chimeric consensus sequences inflated TCR diversity, with chimeras reaching as high as 47%. The naive libraries included spiked-in Jurkat TCR RNA (about 9 copies' worth), and this Jurkat TCR RNA is not part of the donor repertoire. About 2.9 recovered TCR RNA copies per cell were obtained by modeling, versus roughly 9.1 by digital PCR, implying a capture efficiency of approximately 27%. Spiked-in Jurkat TCR RNA equivalent to a single cell was reported to be detectable even among one million naive CD8 T cells. Clones above 20 RNA copies held over 98% of molecules in CMV-specific effector cells but under 1% in naive cells.

The CDR3 measures 11 amino acids from cysteine to phenylalanine. Here the CDR3 DNA is all that survives: 33 bases in frame from base 1. From a lookup of the germline V gene (reference sequence), CDR1 and CDR2 are GTSNPN and SVGIG. Trimming at the junction amounts to 0 bases on V and 10 bases on J, and the germline ends lie 10 bases apart. With regard to this clonotype: No antigen is known for it. Base quality data are lacking; no much larger clone is found one base away.

The library was prepared using PCR. TCRdb lists the instrument as NextSeq 500. Bulk TCR libraries were generated as previously described, with the TCR primers listed in Table S5 used. Total RNA was purified with the Qiagen AllPrep DNA/RNA kit. Before analysis, reads from multiple sequencing runs of the same library were pooled. In the original analysis: Reads were retained only if their TCR constant sequence matched exactly, and those retained reads were trimmed to 150 nt and grouped according to their 12-nt molecular barcodes. Within each barcode group, reads were sub-clustered at a 15% Levenshtein threshold, and quality-weighted consensus sequences were built per RNA molecule. Non-functional sequences were excluded, and lower-count sequences lying one edit away from another sequence were also excluded. Based on fitting two negative binomial distributions, any barcode sub-cluster with under 20% of the maximum read count was discarded. Starting from the raw public reads, TCRdb applied fastp trimming at Q25, assembled clones with MiXCR and retained in-frame beta chains. Each record represents a unique CDR3 protein, reported with the most common genes and DNA among its rows. These V and J calls are TCRdb output, not the study's own analysis. Here the sample has about 510,000 distinct CDR3 sequences; about 25% occur a single time. Jointly, the top ten make up 0.76% of the sample.

The specimen was naive CD8+ T cells from blood, with Jurkat cell RNA spiked in. Reading the label with the study, this specimen's cell subset or site is: FACS-sorted CD8+CD4-CCR7+CD45RA+ naive T cells. The TCR comes from a human donor in good health. Some libraries in this study had Jurkat cell RNA spiked in. In this chain, TRBV30 is recombined with TRBJ2-7; 6 matching bases give a weak D call of TRBD1. The CDR3 region has the sequence CAWSVQGYQYF. The nucleotide sequence reads TGTGCCTGGAGTGTACAGGGCTATCAGTACTTC.